These 21 T cell receptor beta chains came from one sample sequenced in a study of blood T cell repertoires in COVID-19. The assay was immunoSEQ multiplex PCR, and TCRdb's table has in-frame clones only and misses some. Of 70,000 or so clones in the sample, approximately 86% were seen once. The sequenced material came from peripheral blood. The source of these receptors is a man aged 65 to 79 with active COVID-19.

The rearrangement joins TRBV27 to TRBJ2-1, with 10 nucleotides matching TRBD2. V lost 8 bases to trimming and J lost 8 bases; unmatched junction nucleotides: 9. Germline V CDR1 and CDR2: MNHEY, SMNVEV (reference sequence). CDR3 size: 14 residues. CDR3 DNA: TGTGCCAGCCAACTAGCGGGAAGGGTCTATGAGCAGTTCTTC. Translation: CASQLAGRVYEQFF.

V gene TRBV19 combines with J gene TRBJ1-2; possible D gene TRBD1, 5 bases. The germline gives CDR1 LNHDA, CDR2 SQIVND (reference sequence). The length of the CDR3 is 13 residues. Between the trimmed V and J ends, which lost 7 bases and 6 bases, there was a span of 15 bases. The CDR3 DNA sequence: TGTGCCAGTACCCGGGGGGGTCCCCATGGCTACACCTTC. Its translation: CASTRGGPHGYTF.

The V and J genes are TRBV28 and TRBJ2-5, with a possible D match to TRBD1 (5 bases). The germline gives CDR1 MDHEN, CDR2 SYDVKM. CDR3 length: 15 amino acids. V was trimmed by 4 bases and J by 2 bases, leaving 14 bases between them. CDR3 in DNA: TGTGCCAGCAGTTCCTCCTACAGGCGGCAAGAGACCCAGTACTTC. Translation gives CASSSSYRRQETQYF.

The chain has TRBV25-1 and TRBJ1-2, with 8 bases identical to TRBD1. With 6 bases clipped from V and 5 bases from J, the junction kept 8 bases outside the gene matches. The germline V gene has CDR1 MGHDK and CDR2 SYGVNS. CDR3 length: 14 residues. The CDR3 bases are TGTGCCAGCAGCCTGGGGCAGGGGGCATATGGCTACACCTTC. It translates to CASSLGQGAYGYTF.

This clone is medium-sized. The chain joins TRBV6-2 or TRBV6-3 to TRBJ2-1; maybe TRBD1 (6 bases). CDR1 is MNHEY and CDR2 is SVGEGT in the germline V gene. CDR3 size: 11 residues. Trimming removed 6 bases from V and 9 bases from J, with 9 bases in between. CDR3 DNA: TGTGCCAGCAGCCAAGGGGGTGAGCAGTTCTTC. Its protein is CASSQGGEQFF.

The chain combines TRBV18 with TRBJ2-7; D may be TRBD2 (6 bases). Germline values: CDR1 KGHSH, CDR2 LQKENI. This CDR3 region has 14 residues. Trimming cost V 3 bases and J 7 bases, with 16 bases left between them. The chain's CDR3 is CASSPAPTGSEQYF. The CDR3 nucleotides read TGTGCCAGCTCACCCGCACCCACCGGGAGTGAGCAGTACTTC.

The J gene is TRBJ1-2, the V gene TRBV11-2, with D perhaps TRBD1 (5 bases). Between the trimmed V and J ends, which lost 5 bases and 5 bases, there was a span of 9 bases. This CDR3 contains 12 residues. Germline V gives CDR1 SGHAT, CDR2 FQNNGV. In DNA, the CDR3 is TGTGCCAGCAGCCCCGGGGGGTATGGCTACACCTTC. It translates to CASSPGGYGYTF.

The rearrangement links TRBV6-6 to TRBJ1-6, with 9 positions matching TRBD1. The CDR3 covers 15 residues. J gave up 10 bases and V 6 bases, and 10 bases lay outside the gene matches. Germline-derived CDR1 and CDR2 are MNHNY and SVGAGI (reference sequence). CDR3 sequence reads: CASSPGQGLGSPLHF. DNA of the CDR3: TGTGCCAGCAGCCCCGGACAGGGGTTGGGGTCACCCCTCCACTTT.

The V gene is TRBV6-6, the J gene TRBJ2-1; 14 nucleotides agree with TRBD2. Per the germline V gene, CDR1 is MNHNY and CDR2 is SVGAGI (reference sequence). The CDR3 has 16 amino acids. Trimming removed 6 bases from V and 9 bases from J; junction bases left unmatched: 10. CDR3 DNA sequence: TGTGCCAGCAGGCCGCAAACCGGGACTAGCGGGAGTGAGCAGTTCTTC. Its translation is CASRPQTGTSGSEQFF.

The V call is TRBV7-2, the J call TRBJ2-5, with 12 positions matching TRBD2. The germline V gene encodes CDR1 SGHTA and CDR2 FQGNSA. CDR3 size: 17 residues. V lost 5 bases and J lost 5; bases outside the gene matches: 12. CDR3 sequence: CASSRAASGRGVETQYF. Written as DNA, the CDR3 is TGTGCCAGCAGCCGGGCGGCTAGCGGGAGGGGGGTGGAGACCCAGTACTTC.

In regard to this clone: Other DNA sequences within the sample encode an identical CDR3. The V call is TRBV5-1, the J call TRBJ2-3; D gene ambiguous. There are 15 residues in the CDR3. Between the trimmed V and J ends, which lost 0 bases and 1 base, there was a span of 9 bases. Germline V CDR1 and CDR2: SGHRS, YFSETQ. Here the CDR3 reads CASSLAPGGTDTQYF. The CDR3 region has the DNA TGCGCCAGCAGCTTGGCCCCGGGTGGCACAGATACGCAGTATTTT.

The V call is TRBV18, the J call TRBJ2-5; D is possibly TRBD2 (6 bases). V shed 1 base and J shed 0 bases, with 9 bases lying between them. CDR1 is KGHSH and CDR2 is LQKENI in the germline V gene. The CDR3 loop spans 15 amino acids. Here the CDR3 reads CASSPRGGYQETQYF. The CDR3 DNA is TGTGCCAGCTCACCACGTGGGGGGTACCAAGAGACCCAGTACTTC.

The chain recombines TRBV5-6 with TRBJ2-1; maybe TRBD2 (6 bases). The V end lost 0 bases, the J end lost 9 bases, and 7 bases lay between the germline ends. The CDR3 runs 12 residues. Germline values: CDR1 SGHDT, CDR2 YYEEEE. The CDR3 loop is CASSLAGGEQFF. The CDR3 DNA is TGTGCCAGCAGCTTGGCCGGGGGTGAGCAGTTCTTC.

This clone was observed a few times. The chain recombines TRBV4-1 with TRBJ1-5; D ambiguous. The CDR3 has 13 amino acids. The germline gives CDR1 MGHRA, CDR2 YSYEKL. The germline V and J ends were trimmed by 3 bases and 4 bases, with 7 bases remaining between them. CDR3 region: CASSQGSNQPQHF. CDR3 bases: TGCGCCAGCAGCCAGGGCAGTAATCAGCCCCAGCATTTT.

The J gene is TRBJ1-1, the V gene TRBV3-1 (or the pseudogene TRBV3-2); 8 bases match TRBD1. The V and J ends lost 8 bases and 1 base, in that order; junction bases with no gene match: 9. The CDR3 covers 15 residues. Germline CDR1 reads LGHDT; CDR2 reads YNNKEL (reference sequence). The CDR3 DNA is TGTGCCAGCCGATCAGCCGGGACAGGGAACACTGAAGCTTTCTTT. Translated: CASRSAGTGNTEAFF.

The chain carries TRBV3-1 (or the pseudogene TRBV3-2) and TRBJ2-2; 9 nucleotides match TRBD1. V shed 10 bases and J 6 bases; nucleotides not matched to a gene: 3. The germline V gene encodes CDR1 LGHDT and CDR2 YNNKEL (reference sequence). The CDR3 is made up of 12 amino acids. The CDR3 DNA is TGTGCCACCAGACAGGGGGCCGGGGAGCTGTTTTTT. Its translation: CATRQGAGELFF.

In this sample, this clone turned up a few times. The chain employs TRBV4-1 and TRBJ1-3; a possible D gene is TRBD1 (6 bases). CDR3 length equals 14 residues. CDR1 MGHRA and CDR2 YSYEKL come from the germline V gene. Trimming stripped 4 bases from V and 4 bases from J, with 11 bases between. The CDR3, as DNA: TGCGCCAGCAGCCTCACAGGGCCCGGAAACACCATATATTTT. It yields the protein CASSLTGPGNTIYF.

The chain couples TRBV6-5 to TRBJ2-5, with TRBD2 identical over 11 bases. CDR1 MNHEY and CDR2 SVGAGI come from the germline V gene. The CDR3 length is 15 residues. V lost 5 bases and J lost 4; bases outside the gene matches: 6. CDR3 in DNA: TGTGCCAGCAGTCCCCCCGGACTAGCGGGAGAGACCCAGTACTTC. Amino acids: CASSPPGLAGETQYF.

This sequence joins TRBV5-4 and TRBJ2-3, with 8 positions matching TRBD1. The V segment lost 2 bases and the J segment 3 bases; nucleotides outside the gene matches: 5. This CDR3 has 15 amino acids. The germline CDR1 and CDR2 sequences are SGHNT and YYREEE (reference sequence). The CDR3 region has the DNA TGTGCCAGCAGCTTCGACAGGGGTTGGACAGATACGCAGTATTTT. It is translated as CASSFDRGWTDTQYF.

Only one count was recorded for this clone. This chain connects TRBV7-3 to TRBJ2-1; tentative D call: TRBD2 (6 bases). Trimming pared 4 bases from V and 9 bases from J, leaving 19 bases between. The length of the CDR3 is 15 residues. Germline V CDR1 and CDR2: SGHTA, FQGTGA. The DNA of the CDR3 is TGTGCCAGCAGCTCCACCGGGAGCACCTCCGGTGAGCAGTTCTTC. Translated, it gives CASSSTGSTSGEQFF.

V usage is TRBV11-3 and J usage is TRBJ2-7; tentatively, D is TRBD2 (5 bases). Per germline, CDR1 SGHNT and CDR2 YENEEA. V lost 5 bases and J 2 bases, leaving 13 bases between the germline ends. The CDR3 consists of 14 residues. The CDR3 DNA sequence: TGTGCCAGCAGCCCCACCGACGGGACCTACGAGCAGTACTTC. This sequence encodes CASSPTDGTYEQYF.